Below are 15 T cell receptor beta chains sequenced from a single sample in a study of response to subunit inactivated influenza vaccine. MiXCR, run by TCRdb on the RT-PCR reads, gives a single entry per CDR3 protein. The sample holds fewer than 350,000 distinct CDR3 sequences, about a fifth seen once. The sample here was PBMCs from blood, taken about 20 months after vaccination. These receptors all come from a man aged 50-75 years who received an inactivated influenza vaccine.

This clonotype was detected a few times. The CDR3 DNA follows: TGCAGTGCTCTCCGGGACAGGGGTGACTATGGCTACACCTTC. This translates into CSALRDRGDYGYTF. The chain is built from TRBV20-1 and TRBJ1-2; 10 nucleotides match TRBD1. CDR1 DFQATT and CDR2 SNEGSKA come from the germline V gene (reference sequence). After removal of 5 bases from V and 3 bases from J, the junction contained 6 bases not matched to a gene. The CDR3 totals 14 residues.

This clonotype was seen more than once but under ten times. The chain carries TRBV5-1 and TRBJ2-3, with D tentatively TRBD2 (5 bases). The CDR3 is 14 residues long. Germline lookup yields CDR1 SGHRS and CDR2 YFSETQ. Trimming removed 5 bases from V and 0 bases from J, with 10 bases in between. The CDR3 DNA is TGCGCCAGCAGTTCCGGGATCAGCACAGATACGCAGTATTTT. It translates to CASSSGISTDTQYF.

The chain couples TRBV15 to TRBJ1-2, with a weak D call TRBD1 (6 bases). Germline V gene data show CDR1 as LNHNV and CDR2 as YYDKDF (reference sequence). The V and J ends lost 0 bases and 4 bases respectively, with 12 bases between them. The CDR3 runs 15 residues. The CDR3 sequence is CATSRDHGGPYGYTF. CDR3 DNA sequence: TGTGCCACCAGCAGAGATCATGGGGGCCCCTATGGCTACACCTTC.

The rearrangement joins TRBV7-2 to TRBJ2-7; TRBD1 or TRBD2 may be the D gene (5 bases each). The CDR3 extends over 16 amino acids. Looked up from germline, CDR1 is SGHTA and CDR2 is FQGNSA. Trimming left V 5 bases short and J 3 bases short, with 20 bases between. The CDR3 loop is CASSDQTMGRIYEQYF. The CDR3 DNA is TGTGCCAGCAGCGACCAAACAATGGGACGGATCTACGAGCAGTACTTC.

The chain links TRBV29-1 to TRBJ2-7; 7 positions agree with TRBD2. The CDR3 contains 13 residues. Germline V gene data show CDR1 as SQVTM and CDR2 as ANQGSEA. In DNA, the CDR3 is TGCAGTAAGAGCGGGATCCCCTCCTACGAGCAGTACTTC. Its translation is CSKSGIPSYEQYF.

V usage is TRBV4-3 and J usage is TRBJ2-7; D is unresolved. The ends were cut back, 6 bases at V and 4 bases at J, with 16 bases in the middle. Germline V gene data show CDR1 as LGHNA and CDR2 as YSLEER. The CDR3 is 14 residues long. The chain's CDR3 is CASSRGRHGYEQYF. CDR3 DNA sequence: TGCGCCAGCAGTCGCGGACGTCACGGATACGAGCAGTACTTC.

The CDR3 DNA reads TGCGCCAGCAGCCTAAGAAGGGGTGATCAGCCCCAGCATTTT. Its translation is CASSLRRGDQPQHF. The chain couples TRBV4-3 to TRBJ1-5, with TRBD1 as a possible D gene (5 bases). V lost 4 bases and J lost 5, with 12 bases in between. CDR1 and CDR2 from the germline V gene are LGHNA and YSLEER. The CDR3 covers 14 residues.

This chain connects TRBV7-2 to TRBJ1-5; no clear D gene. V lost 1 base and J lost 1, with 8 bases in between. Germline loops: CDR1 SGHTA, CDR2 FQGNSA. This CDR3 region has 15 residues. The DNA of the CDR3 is TGTGCCAGCAGCTTAGGCAGGCAGAGCAATCAGCCCCAGCATTTT. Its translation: CASSLGRQSNQPQHF.

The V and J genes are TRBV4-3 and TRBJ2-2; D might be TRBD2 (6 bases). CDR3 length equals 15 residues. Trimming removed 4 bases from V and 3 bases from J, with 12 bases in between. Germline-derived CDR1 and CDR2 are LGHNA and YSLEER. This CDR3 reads CASSPGVGDTGELFF. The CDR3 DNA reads TGCGCCAGCAGCCCGGGGGTAGGGGACACCGGGGAGCTGTTTTTT.

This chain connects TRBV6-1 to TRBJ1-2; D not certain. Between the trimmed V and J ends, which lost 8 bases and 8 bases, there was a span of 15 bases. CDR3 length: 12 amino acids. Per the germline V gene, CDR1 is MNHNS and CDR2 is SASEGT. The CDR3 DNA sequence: TGTGCCAGCGTTAGGCACAGAGGGGGCTACACCTTC. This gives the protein CASVRHRGGYTF.

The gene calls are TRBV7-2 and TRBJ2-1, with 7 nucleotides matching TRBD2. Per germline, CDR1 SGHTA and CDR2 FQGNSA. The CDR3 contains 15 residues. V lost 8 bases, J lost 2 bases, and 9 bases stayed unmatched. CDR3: CASRLSSGAYNEQFF. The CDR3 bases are TGTGCCAGCCGCCTCTCTAGCGGAGCCTACAATGAGCAGTTCTTC.

CDR3: CASSTLIPGRETQYF. CDR3 bases: TGTGCCAGCAGTACCTTAATACCTGGACGTGAGACCCAGTACTTC. The chain recombines TRBV28 with TRBJ2-5, with D hard to call. The CDR3 is 15 residues long. V dropped 5 bases and J dropped 5 bases, with 18 bases sitting between them. In germline, CDR1 is MDHEN, CDR2 SYDVKM.

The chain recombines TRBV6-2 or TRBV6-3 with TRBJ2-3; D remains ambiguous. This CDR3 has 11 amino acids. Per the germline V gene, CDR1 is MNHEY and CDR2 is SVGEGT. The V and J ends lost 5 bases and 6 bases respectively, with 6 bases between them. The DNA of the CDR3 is TGTGCCAGCAGTCCCGCTGATACGCAGTATTTT. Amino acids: CASSPADTQYF.

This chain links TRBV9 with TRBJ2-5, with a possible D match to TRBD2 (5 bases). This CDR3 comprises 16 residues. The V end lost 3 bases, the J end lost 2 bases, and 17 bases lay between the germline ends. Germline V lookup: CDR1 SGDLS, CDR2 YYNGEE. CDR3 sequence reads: CASSEWESGRQETQYF. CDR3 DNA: TGTGCCAGCAGCGAATGGGAGTCAGGACGACAAGAGACCCAGTACTTC. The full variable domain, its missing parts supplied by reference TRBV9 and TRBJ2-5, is DSGVTQTPKHLITATGQRVTLRCSPRSGDLSVYWYQQSLDQGLQFLIQYYNGEERAKGNILERFSAQQFPDLHSELNLSSLELGDSALYFCASSEWESGRQETQYFGPGTRLLVL.

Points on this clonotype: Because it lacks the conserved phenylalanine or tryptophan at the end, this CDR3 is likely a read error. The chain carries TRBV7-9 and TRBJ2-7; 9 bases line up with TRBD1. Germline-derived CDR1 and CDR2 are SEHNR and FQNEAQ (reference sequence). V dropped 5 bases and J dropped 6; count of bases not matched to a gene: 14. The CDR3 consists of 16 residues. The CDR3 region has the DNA TGTGCCAGCAGCCTCCAGTCCGGGACAGGGATGTTCGAGCAGTACTTG. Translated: CASSLQSGTGMFEQYL.